This TCR beta chain appears in the sequencing data of a study of cytotoxic CD8 clonotypes in ibrutinib-treated CLL. Turning to the study itself: Samples showed on average about 240,000 productive templates and about 100,000 productive rearrangements.

From cryopreserved PBMCs came around 2 micrograms of genomic DNA used for TCR beta libraries. Assay used: immunoSEQ multiplex PCR; TCRdb lists only in-frame clones, some missing. Here the sample spans about 36,000 clones, about 70% being singletons. Study outcomes and limitations: At baseline, clonality was higher than in age-matched healthy donors and correlated with CD8+ counts. Treatment left the uncommon public clonotypes either contracted or stable in frequency.

A word on this clone: Its antigen is unknown.

The CDR3 is 13 residues long. The V and J ends lost 5 bases and 13 bases, in that order; junction bases with no gene match: 7. The germline V gene has CDR1 LNHDA and CDR2 SQIVND (reference sequence). Sample: PBMCs, taken at disease progression, from a patient treated with ibrutinib. The V gene is TRBV19, the J gene TRBJ2-1, with 11 bases that match TRBD2. The TCR originated in a human donor with chronic lymphocytic leukemia. CDR3 sequence (DNA): TGTGCCAGTAGTGTAGCGGGGGGGCCGGTCCAGTTCTTC. The encoded protein is CASSVAGGPVQFF.